This TCR beta chain was retrieved from a study of shared clonotypes between healthy human individuals. Study-level findings and limits: Only blood was sampled; tissue repertoires likely differ.

Produced via immunoSEQ multiplex PCR; TCRdb's table is partial and in-frame only. The sample shows 97,000 or so clones, about 45% of them seen only once. For this clone: No antigen is known for it.

This receptor was identified in a woman aged 40 to 50 in good health. Some clones in this sample may be carry-over from other donors' samples. What was sequenced was PBMCs.

This chain's CDR3 is CASSRQVSGANVLTF. The CDR3 DNA follows: TGTGCCAGTAGTAGACAAGTCTCTGGGGCCAACGTCCTGACTTTC. The rearrangement joins TRBV19 to TRBJ2-6; D gene ambiguous. From germline, CDR1 is LNHDA and CDR2 SQIVND (reference sequence). CDR3 size: 15 residues. Between the trimmed V and J ends, which lost 4 bases and 0 bases, there was a span of 7 bases.